This T cell receptor (beta chain) derives from a study of regulatory T cells in long-lasting Graves disease. At least ten counts were recorded for this clonotype. Time point meaning: newly diagnosed GD, antithyroid drugs for less than 3 months. PBMC-extracted RNA yielded the TCR library. iRepertoire HTBI primers and Arm-PCR of CDR3 regions built TCR beta libraries. TCRdb reanalysed the multiplex PCR reads using MiXCR and keeps one entry per CDR3 protein. This table has 530,000 or so distinct CDR3 sequences, more than 15% appearing once. From germline, CDR1 is SQVTM and CDR2 ANQGSEA. The length of the CDR3 is 12 residues. Trimming removed 6 bases from V and 1 base from J, with 9 bases in between. In addition, the sample was reused for a study of T cells in Graves' hyperthyroidism and ophthalmopathy.

Sequencing was performed on peripheral blood mononuclear cells (PBMCs), taken at new diagnosis, from a patient treated with antithyroid drugs. This TCR came from a man aged 18 to 29 with Graves disease. The J gene is TRBJ2-5, the V gene TRBV29-1; D is perhaps TRBD1 (5 bases). CDR3 in amino acids: CSVQGSQETQYF. The DNA for the CDR3 is TGCAGCGTCCAGGGTAGCCAAGAGACCCAGTACTTC.